The next 14 T cell receptor beta chains were all read from a single sample in a study of cytomegalovirus exposure and HLA in healthy donors. PCR used 60 Vbeta primers and 13 Jbeta primers. Clones were sequenced by immunoSEQ multiplex PCR, and TCRdb holds only the in-frame ones, with some missing. The sample yields more than 100,000 clones, roughly 71% seen once. Sequenced sample: PBMCs. The receptors derive from a woman between 50 and 59 years old in good health and CMV-seropositive.

This chain links TRBV27 with TRBJ2-1; 7 nucleotides align to TRBD1. Germline CDR1 and CDR2: MNHEY and SMNVEV (reference sequence). V shed 6 bases, J shed 7 bases, and the junction held 12 bases outside the gene matches. The CDR3 extends over 15 amino acids. In nucleotides, the CDR3 is TGTGCCAGCAGAATCGACAGGGCCCAGGTTAATGAGCAGTTCTTC. Translating gives CASRIDRAQVNEQFF.

The count of this clone is one. The chain joins TRBV10-2 to TRBJ2-1, with 7 positions matching TRBD1. The V and J ends lost 4 bases and 4 bases, in that order; junction bases with no gene match: 10. This CDR3 is built from 16 residues. The germline gives CDR1 WSHSY, CDR2 SAAADI. CDR3 loop: CASSGPGQREYNEQFF. The CDR3 DNA follows: TGCGCCAGCAGTGGGCCGGGACAGAGGGAGTACAATGAGCAGTTCTTC.

The sample holds many counts of this clone. V is TRBV29-1 and J is TRBJ2-2; tentative D call: TRBD2 (6 bases). Trimming cost V 6 bases and J 4 bases, with 15 bases left between them. This CDR3 comprises 14 residues. CDR1 SQVTM and CDR2 ANQGSEA come from the germline V gene. The CDR3 coding sequence is TGCAGCGTGAGACAGTACGGGGGCACCGGGGAGCTGTTTTTT. Its translation is CSVRQYGGTGELFF.

The CDR3 DNA sequence: TGTGCCAGTAGTAAAGGGACTGATAATTCACCCCTCCACTTT. Encoded protein: CASSKGTDNSPLHF. V is TRBV19 and J is TRBJ1-6; a possible D gene is TRBD1 (5 bases). The CDR3 is 14 amino acids. Trimming cost V 4 bases and J 5 bases, with 9 bases left between them. The germline V gene encodes CDR1 LNHDA and CDR2 SQIVND (reference sequence).

This clone has a single count. The chain carries TRBV7-2 and TRBJ2-3, with 7 nucleotides matching TRBD2. J was trimmed by 7 bases and V by 4 bases; bases with no gene match: 8. The length of the CDR3 is 14 residues. The germline gives CDR1 SGHTA, CDR2 FQGNSA. CDR3 loop: CASSSHSGAYTQYF. The CDR3 bases are TGTGCCAGCAGCTCCCACAGCGGGGCTTATACGCAGTATTTT.

The chain uses TRBV5-6 and TRBJ2-2; D is possibly TRBD2 (5 bases). The V gene lost 0 bases and the J gene lost 6 bases, with 12 bases spanning the gap. CDR3 length: 15 residues. CDR1 SGHDT and CDR2 YYEEEE come from the germline V gene. CDR3 in DNA: TGTGCCAGCAGCTTGGACTTTTCAGCGGCCGGGGAGCTGTTTTTT. As protein: CASSLDFSAAGELFF.

The chain recombines TRBV19 with TRBJ2-3, with a possible D match to TRBD2 (7 bases). The CDR3 has 14 residues. Trimming stripped 1 base from V and 7 bases from J, with 12 bases between. Germline values: CDR1 LNHDA, CDR2 SQIVND (reference sequence). CDR3 residues: CASSIAGGRNTQYF. The CDR3 DNA reads TGTGCCAGTAGTATAGCGGGGGGCCGGAATACGCAGTATTTT.

The chain joins TRBV11-2 to TRBJ2-7, with 9 bases that match TRBD1. J was trimmed by 0 bases and V by 5 bases; bases with no gene match: 2. The CDR3 is 14 residues long. Germline-derived CDR1 and CDR2 are SGHAT and FQNNGV. The CDR3 region is CASSGQGSSYEQYF. CDR3 bases: TGTGCCAGCAGCGGACAGGGGAGCTCCTACGAGCAGTACTTC. The full variable domain, with the rest looked up from reference TRBV11-2 and TRBJ2-7, is EAGVAQSPRYKIIEKRQSVAFWCNPISGHATLYWYQQILGQGPKLLIQFQNNGVVDDSQLPKDRFSAERLKGVDSTLKIQPAKLEDSAVYLCASSGQGSSYEQYFGPGTRLTVT.

This chain links TRBV15 with TRBJ2-5, with 7 bases aligning to TRBD2. The CDR3 is made up of 15 amino acids. V dropped 0 bases and J dropped 3; count of bases not matched to a gene: 4. In germline, CDR1 is LNHNV, CDR2 YYDKDF (reference sequence). The CDR3 DNA reads as TGTGCCACCAGCAGAGATCGCCGGGGGGAAGAGACCCAGTACTTC. It codes for CATSRDRRGEETQYF.

The chain joins TRBV6-5 to TRBJ1-5; D is unclear. The ends were cut back, 2 bases at V and 2 bases at J, with 7 bases in the middle. Looked up from germline, CDR1 is MNHEY and CDR2 is SVGAGI. The CDR3 consists of 14 residues. This CDR3 reads CASSYTGGNQPQHF. As DNA, the CDR3 is TGTGCCAGCAGTTACACCGGGGGCAATCAGCCCCAGCATTTT.

This clone has only a few counts. The rearrangement links TRBV5-6 to TRBJ1-5; the D gene is possibly TRBD1 (5 bases). The V gene lost 4 bases and the J gene lost 9 bases, with 11 bases spanning the gap. The V gene's germline CDR1 is SGHDT and CDR2 YYEEEE. This CDR3 has 12 amino acids. The CDR3 here is CASSPWGGPQHF. The CDR3 nucleotides are TGTGCCAGCAGCCCCTGGGGGGGGCCCCAGCATTTT.

The chain is built from TRBV5-4 and TRBJ2-1; 8 bases are shared with TRBD2. Germline V gene sequence: CDR1 SGHNT, CDR2 YYREEE (reference sequence). Trimming cost V 0 bases and J 12 bases; bases outside gene matches: 8. The CDR3 consists of 14 residues. CDR3 sequence reads: CASSLAGGKGGQFF. CDR3 nucleotides: TGTGCCAGCAGCTTGGCGGGAGGGAAGGGGGGGCAGTTCTTC. The full variable domain, its missing parts supplied by reference TRBV5-4 and TRBJ2-1, is ETGVTQSPTHLIKTRGQQVTLRCSSQSGHNTVSWYQQALGQGPQFIFQYYREEENGRGNFPPRFSGLQFPNYSSELNVNALELDDSALYLCASSLAGGKGGQFFGPGTRLTVL.

This clone was seen a handful of times. The chain has TRBV7-2 and TRBJ2-3; D not certain. This CDR3 contains 14 residues. Germline loops: CDR1 SGHTA, CDR2 FQGNSA. The V gene lost 5 bases and the J gene lost 0 bases, with 9 bases spanning the gap. CDR3 loop: CASSLTISTDTQYF. The CDR3 region has the DNA TGTGCCAGCAGCCTAACCATAAGCACAGATACGCAGTATTTT.

This clone was picked up one time. The rearrangement links TRBV7-2 to TRBJ2-7; weak D call: TRBD2 (5 bases). Per germline, CDR1 SGHTA and CDR2 FQGNSA. CDR3 size: 14 residues. V was clipped by 1 base and J by 2 bases, with 9 bases between them. CDR3 sequence: CASSLDAGAYEQYF. The CDR3 bases are TGTGCCAGCAGCTTAGATGCCGGGGCCTACGAGCAGTACTTC.